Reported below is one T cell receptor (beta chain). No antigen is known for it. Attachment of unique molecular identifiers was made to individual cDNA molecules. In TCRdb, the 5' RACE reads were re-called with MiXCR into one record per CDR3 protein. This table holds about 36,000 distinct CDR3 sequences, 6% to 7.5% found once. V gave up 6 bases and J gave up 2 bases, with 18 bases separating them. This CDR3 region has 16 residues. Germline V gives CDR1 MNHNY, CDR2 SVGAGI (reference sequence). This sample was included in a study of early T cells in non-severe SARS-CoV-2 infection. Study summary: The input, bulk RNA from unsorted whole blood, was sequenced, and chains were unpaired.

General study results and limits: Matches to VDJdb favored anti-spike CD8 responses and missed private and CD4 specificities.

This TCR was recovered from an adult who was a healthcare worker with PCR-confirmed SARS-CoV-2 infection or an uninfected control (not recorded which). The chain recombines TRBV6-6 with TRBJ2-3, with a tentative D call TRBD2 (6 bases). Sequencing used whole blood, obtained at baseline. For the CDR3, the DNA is TGTGCCAGCAGCCCCTGGGGGGAGAAGGTCACAGATACGCAGTATTTT. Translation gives CASSPWGEKVTDTQYF.